Listed here are 11 T cell receptor beta chains from one sample, sequenced in a study of identical twins. Using its own MiXCR run on the 5' RACE reads, TCRdb lists one record per CDR3 protein. The sample shows 1.5 million to 2 million distinct CDR3 sequences, around 33% of them seen only once. Sequenced: cord blood. These receptors were obtained from a newborn girl in good health.

The table lists this clonotype with a few counts. The rearrangement uses TRBV2 and TRBJ2-5; either TRBD1 or TRBD2 may supply D (5 bases each). Germline-derived CDR1 and CDR2 are SNHLY and FYNNEI. V was shortened by 6 bases and J by 11 bases, with 25 bases between the two germline ends. CDR3 length equals 15 residues. The CDR3 sequence is CASSGPGSSRNEQYF. The CDR3 DNA is TGTGCCAGCAGCGGACCAGGGAGTAGCCGCAATGAGCAGTACTTC.

The chain links TRBV18 to TRBJ1-2; 7 positions match TRBD1. Germline V gene data show CDR1 as KGHSH and CDR2 as LQKENI. V trimming: 8 bases; J trimming: 4 bases; junction bases outside the gene matches: 7. The CDR3 runs to 13 residues. The CDR3 DNA reads as TGTGCCAGCGGGAGACAGGGTACCTATGGCTACACCTTC. Protein sequence: CASGRQGTYGYTF.

This clonotype was seen only a few times. The rearrangement joins TRBV20-1 to TRBJ1-1; 8 nucleotides line up with TRBD1. CDR1 and CDR2 from the germline V gene are DFQATT and SNEGSKA (reference sequence). The CDR3 runs to 14 residues. The ends lost 4 bases at V and 4 bases at J; junction bases unmatched: 8. The CDR3 DNA reads TGCAGTGCTAAAGAGGACAGGGTGGCCACTGAAGCTTTCTTT. As protein: CSAKEDRVATEAFF.

This clonotype showed up just a few times. The gene calls are TRBV20-1 and TRBJ2-7; tentative D call: TRBD2 (5 bases). CDR3 length: 12 amino acids. V dropped 3 bases and J dropped 5 bases, with 11 bases sitting between them. The germline CDR1 and CDR2 sequences are DFQATT and SNEGSKA (reference sequence). The DNA for the CDR3 is TGCAGTGCTAGGGGTATCGGGAACGAGCAGTACTTC. This translates into CSARGIGNEQYF.

This rearrangement joins TRBV3-1 to TRBJ2-1; TRBD2 agrees at 8 bases. Unmatched junction bases numbered 7, after V lost 2 bases and J lost 1 base. Germline CDR1 is LGHDT and CDR2 is YNNKEL (reference sequence). This CDR3 is 17 amino acids long. CDR3 residues: CASSQSAGTRSYNEQFF. Here the CDR3 DNA reads TGTGCCAGCAGCCAATCCGCCGGGACTAGGTCCTACAATGAGCAGTTCTTC.

This chain uses TRBV10-3 with TRBJ1-5, with unresolved D. The germline V and J ends were trimmed by 5 bases and 1 base, with 6 bases remaining between them. The germline V gene has CDR1 ENHRY and CDR2 SYGVKD. The CDR3 covers 13 residues. The CDR3 region has the DNA TGTGCCATCAGTCGGGAGAGCAATCAGCCCCAGCATTTT. Encoded protein: CAISRESNQPQHF.

This clonotype was seen only a few times. The chain links TRBV10-3 to TRBJ2-1, with D possibly matching TRBD2 (5 bases). Germline loops: CDR1 ENHRY, CDR2 SYGVKD. V was shortened by 0 bases and J by 7 bases, with 13 bases between the two germline ends. There are 15 residues in the CDR3. The CDR3 here is CAISESSGSSNEQFF. CDR3 nucleotides: TGTGCCATCAGTGAGTCTTCGGGGTCCTCTAATGAGCAGTTCTTC.

The J gene is TRBJ1-5, the V gene TRBV28, with D possibly matching TRBD1 (6 bases). CDR1 is MDHEN, CDR2 SYDVKM, per germline. Between the trimmed V and J ends, which lost 5 bases and 3 bases, there was a span of 20 bases. This CDR3 spans 17 amino acids. CDR3 sequence (DNA): TGTGCCAGCAGTCCCTACCCCCGGACAGCCCTCAATCAGCCCCAGCATTTT. It yields the protein CASSPYPRTALNQPQHF.

This clonotype has only a few counts. The chain carries TRBV5-1 and TRBJ2-7, with TRBD1 matching over 11 bases. Trimming cost V 4 bases and J 4 bases; bases outside gene matches: 4. The CDR3 totals 14 residues. Germline V gene sequence: CDR1 SGHRS, CDR2 YFSETQ. As DNA, the CDR3 is TGCGCCAGCAGCCGGACAGGGGGCGAGTACGAGCAGTACTTC. This codes for CASSRTGGEYEQYF. Filled out from reference TRBV5-1 and TRBJ2-7, the complete variable domain reads KAGVTQTPRYLIKTRGQQVTLSCSPISGHRSVSWYQQTPGQGLQFLFEYFSETQRNKGNFPGRFSGRQFSNSRSEMNVSTLELGDSALYLCASSRTGGEYEQYFGPGTRLTVT.

This clonotype was seen only once. A junction end diverges from the germline sequence, so it may reflect a read error. The J gene is TRBJ1-1, the V gene TRBV6-2 or TRBV6-3; TRBD1 is a possible D gene (5 bases). Germline CDR1 and CDR2: MNHEY and SVGEGT. This CDR3 spans 17 amino acids. CDR3 bases: TGTGCCAGCAGTTACCGGCCAGGATGGGGCGTGAAGACTGAAGCTTTCTTT. It is translated as CASSYRPGWGVKTEAFF.

The chain combines TRBV10-3 with TRBJ2-1, with 12 bases fitting TRBD2. Trimming at V came to 4 bases and at J to 5 bases, leaving 18 bases not matched to a gene. The germline V gene encodes CDR1 ENHRY and CDR2 SYGVKD. This CDR3 comprises 20 residues. The CDR3 nucleotides are TGTGCCATCAGTGCCTTCGGGCCTAGCGGGGGGGCCAAAAGTGACAATGAGCAGTTCTTC. Encoded protein: CAISAFGPSGGAKSDNEQFF.